This TCR beta chain originates from a study of T cell responses to AZD1222 COVID-19 vaccine. Germline values: CDR1 SQVTM, CDR2 ANQGSEA. This CDR3 comprises 17 residues. V was clipped by 5 bases and J by 0 bases; unmatched bases: 12. Points from the study as a whole: Nearly half of spike-specific TCRs reportedly target variant regions that are unmutated in the B.1.351 and B.1.1.7 variants.

On this clone: Its specificity is not known.

Assay: immunoSEQ multiplex PCR; the TCRdb copy retains only in-frame clones and omits some. Of under 150,000 clones listed, around 90% are singletons. This receptor was obtained from an adult in good health. The input for sequencing was peripheral blood, taken on day 0 of AZD1222 vaccination. The chain is built from TRBV29-1 and TRBJ2-2; 7 bases are a match to TRBD1. The CDR3 is CSVPGTVNFANTGELFF. In nucleotides, the CDR3 is TGCAGCGTTCCCGGGACAGTGAATTTCGCGAACACCGGGGAGCTGTTTTTT.